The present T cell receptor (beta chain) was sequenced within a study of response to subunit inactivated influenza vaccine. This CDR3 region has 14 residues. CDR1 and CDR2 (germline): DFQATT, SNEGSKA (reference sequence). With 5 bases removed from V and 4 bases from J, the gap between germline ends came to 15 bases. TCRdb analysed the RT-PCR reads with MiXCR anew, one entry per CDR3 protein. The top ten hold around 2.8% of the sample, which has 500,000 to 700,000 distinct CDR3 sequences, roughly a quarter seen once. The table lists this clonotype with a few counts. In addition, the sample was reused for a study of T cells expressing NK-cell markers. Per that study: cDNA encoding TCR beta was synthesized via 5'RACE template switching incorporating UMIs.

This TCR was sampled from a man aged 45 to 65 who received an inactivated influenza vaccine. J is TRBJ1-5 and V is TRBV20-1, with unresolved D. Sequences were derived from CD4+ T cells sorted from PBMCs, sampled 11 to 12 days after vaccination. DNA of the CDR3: TGCAGTGCTCTCCGGTCGCTGGGAAATCAGCCCCAGCATTTT. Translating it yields CSALRSLGNQPQHF.